This T cell receptor (beta chain) emerged from a study of T cells in Graves' hyperthyroidism and ophthalmopathy. The study included ophthalmopathy patients with Clinical Activity Score at least 3, NOSPECS grade at least 4 and duration under 3 months. Study observations and caveats: From stable hyperthyroidism, ophthalmopathy was separated by a 13 V-J model. The model anticipated ophthalmopathy a median around six months pre-onset.

This clonotype was counted many times. Its antigen is still unknown. Amplified regions were TCR beta CDR3 sequences from RNA transcripts. Researchers ran a first-round RT-PCR on the TCR CDR3 using the HTBI primer set. TCRdb redid the calling of the multiplex PCR reads with MiXCR, one entry per CDR3 protein. Here the sample spans 500,000 or so distinct CDR3 sequences, under 20% being singletons. This TCR derives from a woman between 18 and 29 years old with Graves' ophthalmopathy. The material sequenced was blood.

CDR3 sequence (DNA): TGTGCCAGCAGCGATGGGGGCACAGATACGCAGTATTTT. Encoded protein: CASSDGGTDTQYF. V is TRBV28 and J is TRBJ2-3; D is ambiguous. Trimming cost V 6 bases and J 1 base, with 8 bases left between them. Germline CDR1 reads MDHEN; CDR2 reads SYDVKM. CDR3 size: 13 residues.